These 9 T cell receptor beta chains were sequenced from one sample in a study of response to subunit inactivated influenza vaccine. A single record per CDR3 protein comes from TCRdb applying MiXCR to the RT-PCR reads. The sample has roughly 630,000 distinct CDR3 sequences; 11% to 15% are singletons. Sequencing was performed on PBMCs from blood, taken less than 15 days before vaccination. These receptors came from a man aged 45-65 years who received an inactivated influenza vaccine.

This clonotype showed up just a few times. This chain uses TRBV6-5 with TRBJ1-2; 9 positions match TRBD1. Trimming cost V 1 base and J 3 bases; bases outside gene matches: 3. CDR1 MNHEY and CDR2 SVGAGI come from the germline V gene. The CDR3 spans 15 residues. Written as DNA, the CDR3 is TGTGCCAGCAGTTACTACGACAGGGGGGACTATGGCTACACCTTC. It yields the protein CASSYYDRGDYGYTF.

This clonotype was seen a handful of times. The rearrangement joins TRBV7-2 to TRBJ2-7, with 10 bases lining up with TRBD1. CDR3 size: 14 residues. Germline lookup yields CDR1 SGHTA and CDR2 FQGNSA. J was trimmed by 8 bases and V by 4 bases; bases with no gene match: 8. As DNA, the CDR3 is TGTGCCAGCAGCTCCCGACAGGGGGCCCCCAAGCAGTACTTC. This codes for CASSSRQGAPKQYF.

In its sample, this clonotype was seen a few times. The chain links TRBV29-1 to TRBJ1-5; 7 bases match TRBD1. Per germline, CDR1 SQVTM and CDR2 ANQGSEA. The length of the CDR3 is 14 residues. V shed 4 bases and J 6 bases; nucleotides not matched to a gene: 9. CDR3 DNA: TGCAGCGTTGGGGACAGCCTTAACGGTCAGCCCCAGCATTTT. It codes for CSVGDSLNGQPQHF.

This clonotype has just a few counts. This rearrangement joins TRBV7-6 to TRBJ2-1; possibly TRBD2 for D (6 bases). Germline lookup yields CDR1 SGHVS and CDR2 FNYEAQ. The CDR3 spans 12 residues. V lost 3 bases, J lost 6 bases, and 6 bases lay in between. The CDR3 loop is CASSLTSNEQFF. DNA of the CDR3: TGTGCCAGCAGCTTGACTAGCAATGAGCAGTTCTTC.

This clonotype was seen a handful of times. The rearrangement uses TRBV3-1 and TRBJ2-5; possibly TRBD1 for D (5 bases). The V end was cut by 6 bases, the J end by 2 bases, with 7 bases between. Germline V CDR1 and CDR2: LGHDT, YNNKEL (reference sequence). CDR3 length equals 12 residues. The CDR3 protein is CASRQVQETQYF. For the CDR3, the DNA is TGTGCCAGCAGACAGGTGCAAGAGACCCAGTACTTC.

This clonotype was observed at least ten times. V gene TRBV7-9 combines with J gene TRBJ2-7, with TRBD1 matching 7 bases. The CDR3 has 15 amino acids. Germline V gene sequence: CDR1 SEHNR, CDR2 FQNEAQ (reference sequence). Germline trimming cut 5 bases from V and 0 bases from J; bases unmatched to any gene: 7. The CDR3 loop reads CASSSWDSSSYEQYF. Written as DNA, the CDR3 is TGTGCCAGCAGCAGCTGGGACAGTAGCTCCTACGAGCAGTACTTC. Full variable domain (outside the CDR3, taken from reference TRBV7-9 and TRBJ2-7): DTGVSQNPRHKITKRGQNVTFRCDPISEHNRLYWYRQTLGQGPEFLTYFQNEAQLEKSRLLSDRFSAERPKGSFSTLEIQRTEQGDSAMYLCASSSWDSSSYEQYFGPGTRLTVT.

This clonotype was counted a few times. The CDR3 reads CASSLHGQGSNEKLFF. As DNA, the CDR3 is TGTGCCAGCAGCCTTCATGGACAGGGCTCTAATGAAAAACTGTTTTTT. The chain is built from TRBV7-2 and TRBJ1-4; 8 bases agree with TRBD1. The V and J ends lost 5 bases and 3 bases, in that order; junction bases with no gene match: 8. The germline V gene encodes CDR1 SGHTA and CDR2 FQGNSA. The CDR3 contains 16 residues.

This chain uses TRBV19 with TRBJ2-2, with 7 bases lining up with TRBD2. The CDR3 is 16 amino acids. The junction had 7 bases not matched to a gene; V was cut back by 1 base and J by 5 bases. The germline V gene encodes CDR1 LNHDA and CDR2 SQIVND (reference sequence). The CDR3 loop reads CASSIGGLVGTGELFF. The CDR3 DNA reads TGTGCCAGTAGTATAGGTGGACTAGTAGGAACCGGGGAGCTGTTTTTT. Full variable domain (remainder filled in from reference TRBV19 and TRBJ2-2): DGGITQSPKYLFRKEGQNVTLSCEQNLNHDAMYWYRQDPGQGLRLIYYSQIVNDFQKGDIAEGYSVSREKKESFPLTVTSAQKNPTAFYLCASSIGGLVGTGELFFGEGSRLTVL.

In its sample, this clonotype was seen a few times. The chain has TRBV20-1 and TRBJ2-3; 11 bases map to TRBD2. The ends lost 2 bases at V and 5 bases at J; junction bases unmatched: 6. Germline-derived CDR1 and CDR2 are DFQATT and SNEGSKA (reference sequence). The CDR3 totals 15 residues. The DNA of the CDR3 is TGCAGTGCTAGAAGAACTAGCGGGAGTAAAGATACGCAGTATTTT. Its protein product is CSARRTSGSKDTQYF.